The present T cell receptor (beta chain) was sequenced within a study of CD8 T cells in Susac syndrome. Random hexamers served to reverse transcribe roughly 0.45 to 1 ug RNA. Using its own MiXCR run on the immunoSEQ multiplex PCR reads, TCRdb lists one record per CDR3 protein. Of about 190,000 distinct CDR3 sequences in the sample, approximately 95% were seen once. V was clipped by 4 bases and J by 7 bases, with 10 bases between them. The germline gives CDR1 MDHEN, CDR2 SYDVKM. This CDR3 spans 12 amino acids. V and J are TRBV28 and TRBJ1-2, with D possibly matching TRBD1 (5 bases). This receptor was identified in a human donor in good health. The specimen was CD4+ T cells from PBMCs. CDR3 in amino acids: CASSSWDGGYTF. The CDR3 DNA follows: TGTGCCAGCAGTTCATGGGACGGTGGCTACACCTTC.